These 23 T cell receptor beta chains originate from one sample sequenced in a study of CD8 T cells in Susac syndrome. The RNA, 0.5 to 1 ug, was put through reverse transcription using random hexamers. TCRdb itself ran the immunoSEQ multiplex PCR reads through MiXCR, one entry per CDR3 protein. The sample has around 150,000 distinct CDR3 sequences; around 94% are singletons. Sequencing input: CD4+ T cells from PBMCs. The receptors come from a human donor with multiple sclerosis.

CDR3 sequence (DNA): TGTGCCACCAGCAGAGATAGGGGCGCCGGGAATCAGCCCCAGCATTTT. Amino acids: CATSRDRGAGNQPQHF. V usage is TRBV15 and J usage is TRBJ1-5; a weak D match, TRBD1 (5 bases). This CDR3 comprises 16 residues. CDR1 is LNHNV and CDR2 is YYDKDF in the germline V gene (reference sequence). Between the trimmed V and J ends, which lost 0 bases and 4 bases, there was a span of 13 bases. Drawing the rest from reference TRBV15 and TRBJ1-5, the complete variable domain is DAMVIQNPRYQVTQFGKPVTLSCSQTLNHNVMYWYQQKSSQAPKLLFHYYDKDFNNEADTPDNFQSRRPNTSFCFLDIRSPGLGDTAMYLCATSRDRGAGNQPQHFGDGTRLSIL.

The chain has TRBV27 and TRBJ1-4; TRBD1 might be the D (5 bases). Trimming removed 6 bases at V and 0 bases at J, with 26 bases between. Germline-derived CDR1 and CDR2 are MNHEY and SMNVEV (reference sequence). This CDR3 region has 20 residues. The CDR3 is CASSSRGGGFRTTTNEKLFF. Here the CDR3 DNA reads TGTGCCAGCAGCTCTCGGGGGGGTGGGTTTCGCACCACAACTAATGAAAAACTGTTTTTT.

This clonotype showed up just a few times. This CDR3 is CSATQGSYGYTF. The CDR3, as DNA: TGCAGTGCTACACAGGGGTCCTATGGCTACACCTTC. The chain is built from TRBV20-1 and TRBJ1-2, with TRBD1 matching over 7 bases. CDR1 is DFQATT and CDR2 is SNEGSKA in the germline V gene (reference sequence). This CDR3 has 12 amino acids. V was pared by 4 bases and J by 4 bases, with 3 bases of the junction left unmatched.

This clonotype has just one count. The chain carries TRBV29-1 and TRBJ1-4; D is unclear. The CDR3 is 12 amino acids. The V end lost 4 bases, the J end lost 5 bases, and 8 bases lay between the germline ends. From germline, CDR1 is SQVTM and CDR2 ANQGSEA. The CDR3 region is CSVGGLNEKLFF. The DNA of the CDR3 is TGCAGCGTTGGGGGTCTGAATGAAAAACTGTTTTTT.

The chain links TRBV6-2 or TRBV6-3 to TRBJ1-5, with D maybe TRBD1 (5 bases). The length of the CDR3 is 15 residues. CDR1 and CDR2 (germline): MNHEY, SVGEGT. The V and J ends lost 8 bases and 4 bases respectively, with 18 bases between them. CDR3 in DNA: TGTGCCAGCCTCCCCGCCAGGGACGGTAATCAGCCCCAGCATTTT. Amino acid sequence: CASLPARDGNQPQHF.

This clonotype was seen once. This rearrangement joins TRBV28 to TRBJ1-5; 7 bases align to TRBD1. This CDR3 has 14 residues. Trimming removed 5 bases from V and 7 bases from J; junction bases left unmatched: 8. The germline gives CDR1 MDHEN, CDR2 SYDVKM. The CDR3 sequence is CASSAHRDSQPQHF. For the CDR3, the DNA is TGTGCCAGCAGTGCCCATAGGGACAGCCAGCCCCAGCATTTT.

The rearrangement links TRBV20-1 to TRBJ1-2, with 11 bases matching TRBD1. V dropped 3 bases and J dropped 7; count of bases not matched to a gene: 10. The CDR3 runs 15 residues. Germline values: CDR1 DFQATT, CDR2 SNEGSKA (reference sequence). This CDR3 reads CSASPTGQGVRGYTF. The CDR3 DNA reads as TGCAGTGCTAGCCCAACGGGACAGGGGGTCCGTGGCTACACCTTC.

Only one count was recorded for this clonotype. The rearrangement links TRBV27 to TRBJ1-5; D gene ambiguous. Germline CDR1 MNHEY, CDR2 SMNVEV (reference sequence). The CDR3 is 14 residues long. V was pared by 1 base and J by 5 bases, with 9 bases between. The CDR3 region is CASSLLGRDQPQHF. The CDR3 DNA sequence: TGTGCCAGCAGTTTATTAGGGAGGGATCAGCCCCAGCATTTT.

This chain joins TRBV30 and TRBJ2-6, with 7 bases aligning to TRBD1. The CDR3 is made up of 16 amino acids. Germline V gene lookup returns CDR1 GTSNPN and CDR2 SVGIG (reference sequence). V dropped 8 bases and J dropped 0; count of bases not matched to a gene: 10. The CDR3 DNA sequence: TGTGCCCGAGATAGGGACAGATCCTCTGGGGCCAACGTCCTGACTTTC. Translated, it gives CARDRDRSSGANVLTF.

V is TRBV6-7 and J is TRBJ2-6; no definite D call. TRBV6-7 is an open reading frame, and its role is uncertain. With 0 bases removed from V and 0 bases from J, the gap between germline ends came to 9 bases. The CDR3 is 17 residues long. The CDR3 region has the DNA TGTGCCAGCAGTTACTCGTACACCCTCTCTGGGGCCAACGTCCTGACTTTC. Protein product: CASSYSYTLSGANVLTF.

The chain is built from TRBV2 and TRBJ2-2; D is possibly TRBD2 (5 bases). The V and J ends lost 7 bases and 0 bases respectively, with 12 bases between them. The CDR3 is 15 residues long. Germline-derived CDR1 and CDR2 are SNHLY and FYNNEI. The CDR3 loop reads CASTPGSANTGELFF. The CDR3 DNA sequence: TGTGCCAGCACCCCGGGAAGTGCGAACACCGGGGAGCTGTTTTTT. Variable domain in full (rest from reference TRBV2 and TRBJ2-2): EPEVTQTPSHQVTQMGQEVILRCVPISNHLYFYWYRQILGQKVEFLVSFYNNEISEKSEIFDDQFSVERPDGSNFTLKIRSTKLEDSAMYFCASTPGSANTGELFFGEGSRLTVL.

This chain connects TRBV3-1 to TRBJ2-7; no clear D. This CDR3 has 13 residues. Looked up from germline, CDR1 is LGHDT and CDR2 is YNNKEL (reference sequence). The ends were cut back, 3 bases at V and 3 bases at J, with 9 bases in the middle. Here the CDR3 DNA reads TGTGCCAGCAGCCATACGGACCACTACGAGCAGTACTTC. Translated, it gives CASSHTDHYEQYF.

V gene TRBV12-3 or TRBV12-4 combines with J gene TRBJ2-1; 7 bases are a match to TRBD2. V gave up 8 bases and J gave up 13 bases; unmatched junction bases: 11. This CDR3 is 12 amino acids long. CDR3 in DNA: TGTGCCAGCTCTTTGAACCGGGACTACCAGTTCTTC. It specifies CASSLNRDYQFF.

The chain has TRBV7-2 and TRBJ2-6; weak D call: TRBD2 (5 bases). Trimming took 11 bases from V and 2 from J, leaving 13 bases between them. The CDR3 has 14 amino acids. Germline values: CDR1 SGHTA, CDR2 FQGNSA. For the CDR3, the DNA is TGTGCCTTAGAAGGGAGTGCTGGGGCCAACGTCCTGACTTTC. This encodes CALEGSAGANVLTF.

This clonotype was recorded only once. The gene calls are TRBV6-1 and TRBJ1-2; D not resolved. The V gene's germline CDR1 is MNHNS and CDR2 SASEGT. Trimming pared 5 bases from V and 5 bases from J, leaving 21 bases between. The CDR3 is 16 amino acids. CDR3 region: CASSQTLGLEIYGYTF. The CDR3 bases are TGTGCCAGCAGTCAAACTCTTGGACTGGAAATTTATGGCTACACCTTC.

The chain is built from TRBV7-2 and TRBJ2-5; 7 nucleotides match TRBD1. The CDR3 spans 13 residues. With 6 bases clipped from V and 5 bases from J, the junction kept 6 bases outside the gene matches. Germline assignment: CDR1 SGHTA and CDR2 FQGNSA. CDR3 residues: CASRPRDSETQYF. CDR3 in DNA: TGTGCCAGCAGGCCCAGGGACAGCGAGACCCAGTACTTC. The entire variable domain, with the rest obtained from reference TRBV7-2 and TRBJ2-5, is as follows: GAGVSQSPSNKVTEKGKDVELRCDPISGHTALYWYRQSLGQGLEFLIYFQGNSAPDKSGLPSDRFSAERTGGSVSTLTIQRTQQEDSAVYLCASRPRDSETQYFGPGTRLLVL.

The genes are TRBV12-3 or TRBV12-4 and TRBJ1-1, with a weak D call TRBD1 (5 bases). Trimming took 7 bases from V and 4 from J, leaving 13 bases between them. The CDR3 totals 13 residues. This chain's CDR3 is CASIKDQGTEAFF. CDR3 nucleotides: TGTGCCAGCATTAAAGATCAGGGCACTGAAGCTTTCTTT.

This sequence joins TRBV4-1 and TRBJ1-1; D is undetermined. Trimming pared 2 bases from V and 2 bases from J, leaving 6 bases between. In germline, CDR1 is MGHRA, CDR2 YSYEKL. The CDR3 has 13 residues. CDR3 DNA sequence: TGCGCCAGCAGCCAAAGACAAAACACTGAAGCTTTCTTT. It translates to CASSQRQNTEAFF.

V gene TRBV2 combines with J gene TRBJ2-7, with D possibly matching TRBD1 (6 bases). Germline V gene data show CDR1 as SNHLY and CDR2 as FYNNEI. This CDR3 is built from 12 residues. Trimming stripped 10 bases from V and 2 bases from J, with 12 bases between. CDR3 bases: TGTGCCACCTGGGACAACACCTACGAGCAGTACTTC. Its protein product is CATWDNTYEQYF.

The rearrangement joins TRBV2 to TRBJ1-1, with D possibly TRBD1 on 6 matching bases. The CDR3 is 15 residues long. V lost 6 bases and J 7 bases, leaving 21 bases between the germline ends. Germline CDR1 is SNHLY and CDR2 is FYNNEI. Written as DNA, the CDR3 is TGTGCCAGCAGAGTATCCGAAAATTTACAGGGTGAAGCTTTCTTT. This codes for CASRVSENLQGEAFF.

As concerns this clonotype: Its ends do not fully match the called genes, so a read error is possible. This chain connects TRBV20-1 to TRBJ2-2; no reliable D call. The germline CDR1 and CDR2 sequences are DFQATT and SNEGSKA (reference sequence). The CDR3 totals 13 residues. The CDR3 bases are TGCAGTGCCAGAGAACAAGTCTCCGGGGAGCTGTTTTTT. The encoded protein is CSAREQVSGELFF.

This chain connects TRBV6-2 or TRBV6-3 to TRBJ2-1; the D is unclear. CDR1 is MNHEY, CDR2 SVGEGT, per germline. V was shortened by 6 bases and J by 10 bases, with 13 bases between the two germline ends. The CDR3 runs to 12 residues. The chain's CDR3 is CASRVSDREQFF. The DNA of the CDR3 is TGTGCCAGCAGAGTCTCGGATAGAGAGCAGTTCTTC.

The V gene is TRBV7-2, the J gene TRBJ2-7, with D possibly matching TRBD2 (6 bases). Germline V lookup: CDR1 SGHTA, CDR2 FQGNSA. The CDR3 loop spans 14 amino acids. V dropped 7 bases and J dropped 3 bases, with 16 bases sitting between them. CDR3 in amino acids: CASTDHGGNYEQYF. The CDR3, as DNA: TGTGCCAGCACCGACCACGGGGGAAACTACGAGCAGTACTTC.